This T cell receptor (beta chain) was documented in a study of blood T cells in healthy people across ages. Caucasian, healthy and from Russia, the donors were aged between about 6 and 100. Extractions gave at least 5.5 micrograms of total RNA per sample. Together with a sample-barcoded 5' primer, a J-beta primer mix was included in a second PCR lasting about 6 to 11 cycles. TCRdb processed the 5' RACE reads anew with MiXCR; each CDR3 protein has one entry. The sample contains about 640,000 distinct CDR3 sequences, roughly 31% of which appear only once. CDR3 size: 14 residues. Deletions cut 3 bases from V and 1 base from J, with 11 bases between. Germline V lookup: CDR1 DFQATT, CDR2 SNEGSKA (reference sequence).

This receptor was taken from a woman aged 80 or older in good health. V and J are TRBV20-1 and TRBJ2-3, with D perhaps matching TRBD1 (5 bases). Sequences were obtained from blood. CDR3 protein: CSASRVQGTDTQYF. The CDR3 coding sequence is TGCAGTGCTAGTCGGGTACAGGGCACAGATACGCAGTATTTT.